This TCR beta chain was captured by sequencing in a study of regulatory T cells in long-lasting Graves disease (dated by TCRdb to about 2021). Study-wide context: In the newly diagnosed Graves' disease group, patients had been taking antithyroid drugs for less than 3 months. The study was conducted in China and was registered as a clinical trial. A total of roughly 35 samples underwent TCR sequencing: about 13 from persistent and approximately 20 from newly diagnosed Graves' disease patients. Peripheral blood TCR sequencing and RNA sequencing compared persistent Graves' disease patients with newly diagnosed Graves' disease patients. Broader findings and caveats from the paper: Sequencing and analysis were limited to the TCR beta chain. The study examined only peripheral blood because the primary lesion, thyroid tissue, could not be accessed. Compared with newly diagnosed patients, persistent Graves' disease patients had lower TCR Shannon entropy and fewer highly expanded clones, which suggests clonal expansion. TRBV28, TRBJ1-2 and TRBJ2-5 were preferentially used in persistent disease, while TRBV20-1 and TRBJ2-1 were favored in newly diagnosed disease. More public clonotypes were shared among persistent patients (under 3,000) than among newly diagnosed patients (roughly 1,000). The authors noted that the small sample size was a limitation that may lower accuracy.

The time point label, as the study defines it: newly diagnosed GD, antithyroid drugs for less than 3 months. For both TCR sequencing and RNA sequencing, RNA was extracted from PBMCs using TRIzol. The diagnosis of Graves' disease was made according to American Thyroid Association guidelines. The patients came from an endocrinology department in Xi'an, China. From each patient, around 8.3 milliliters of peripheral blood was collected into an EDTA anticoagulant tube. Ficoll Paque Plus density gradient separation was used to isolate PBMCs, and no further T cell sorting was done. An Agilent 2100 Bioanalyzer and agarose gel were used to assess RNA quality, and a NanoDrop 2000 was used to measure RNA concentration. Library creation used multiplex PCR. The sample was run on an Illumina HiSeq 4000. iRepertoire HTBI primers and Arm-PCR amplification of CDR3 regions were used to construct TCR beta libraries. Before sequencing, the PCR products went through gel purification. The original methods were these. A total of roughly 58 TRBV and 14 TRBJ segments were identified across samples and were used for gene usage analysis of CDR3 amino acid clonotypes. COPE and FqMerger were used to merge filtered high-quality paired reads into contigs. BLAST was used to align contigs to IMGT TRBV, TRBD and TRBJ reference genes, with CDR3 defined following IMGT. Any clonotype with a frequency above 0.1% was classified as a highly expanded clone. Shannon entropy was used to measure repertoire diversity, and the Gini coefficient was used to measure V-J evenness. A clonotype found in more than one individual was treated as public. The public reads were reprocessed in TCRdb via fastp at Q25 and MiXCR, keeping in-frame beta chains. Rows are unified per CDR3 protein, each entry keeping the most common DNA and genes. It is TCRdb's table, rather than the study itself, that gives the V and J calls and clone size. This sample gives about 350,000 distinct CDR3 sequences in total; 16% of them show up just once. About 27% of the sample is held by the ten biggest clonotypes.

V was cut back by 3 bases and J by 4 bases, leaving a gap of 14 bases between them. Taken from the germline V gene, the CDR1 and CDR2 loops are KGHSH and LQKENI. The CDR3 measures 15 amino acids from cysteine to phenylalanine. Only CDR3 DNA remains: 45 bases, in frame from the first base. This clonotype was seen repeatedly, ten times or more. Its binding antigen is unknown. It has no much larger one-base neighbor in the sample; base qualities were not kept. The same sample was also used in a study of T cells in Graves' hyperthyroidism and ophthalmopathy. The second study also describes: Stable Graves' hyperthyroidism was defined as no progression to ophthalmopathy during 18 months of follow-up. Hyperthyroidism patients were newly diagnosed, with disease duration under 2 months, and aged 18 to 65 years. The study excluded patients with uncontrolled infections, other autoimmune diseases, pregnancy or lactation. Diagnoses were established on the basis of clinical symptoms, serum thyroxine and TRAb, thyroid ultrasound, and orbital computed tomography. For the first round of RT-PCR on the TCR CDR3, the HTBI primer set was used together with the Qiagen OneStep RT-PCR kit. Most expanded thyroid clonotypes (frequency above 0.001) were also detected in blood, a finding suggesting that blood repertoires may reflect thyroid immune responses. A 13 V-J signature model separated ophthalmopathy from stable hyperthyroidism, with nearly 90% sensitivity and 81.08% specificity in cross-validation and 80%/75% in testing. During validation, the model predicted progression to ophthalmopathy a median of around 7 months ahead of onset, with around 71% sensitivity and 72.22% specificity. To identify distinguishing TCR V-J signatures, a discovery cohort of around 100 patients was used, comprising some 43 with Graves' ophthalmopathy and roughly 60 with stable Graves' hyperthyroidism. Prospective prediction of ophthalmopathy was tested in an independent validation cohort consisting of roughly 19 hyperthyroidism patients and some 16 patients who later progressed to ophthalmopathy. The 95 to 100 discovery patients were divided at random into training and test sets in a 7:3 ratio. In addition, the study compared T-cell repertoires in thyroid tissue and in blood from roughly six Graves' hyperthyroidism patients. After blood sampling, hyperthyroidism patients were treated with methimazole at a starting dose of 30 mg daily, and ophthalmopathy patients were treated with high-dose intravenous methylprednisolone. A second multiplex PCR round built the libraries, followed by size selection and purification. The libraries were sequenced on an Illumina HiSeq2000 using paired-end 100 bp reads. SOAPnuke was used to process the raw data, removing reads that contained adapters or uncalled bases, had a mean Phred below 15, or lacked an exact match to the constant primer or identifier. COPE v1.2.5 was used to merge the high-quality paired reads, and each unique nucleotide sequence was defined as a clonotype. MiTCR v1.1 was used to align clonotypes to the IMGT TRBV, TRBD and TRBJ reference segments. The analysis was restricted to V-J combinations with a frequency above 0.0001, which together covered about 99% of the repertoires. A TCS score was defined as the ratio of F50 (clonal expansion) to E x V (chaos), with BLOSUM62-based TCRdist applied between CDR3 peptides within each V-J. Welch's t-statistics and random forest reduced just over 500 V-J features to 13, which were used in a naive Bayes classifier (R e1071). No statistical method was used to fix the sample size in advance, and group allocation was not hidden from the investigators. TCR Vbeta CDR3 sequencing of 120 to 150 peripheral blood samples (43 ophthalmopathy, 75 to 80 hyperthyroidism and roughly 17 progressor patients) is reported in the paper.

The chain is encoded by TRBV18 joined to TRBJ2-3; the D gene is perhaps TRBD1 or TRBD2, each of them matching over 5 bases. Specimen: peripheral blood mononuclear cells (PBMCs), collected at new diagnosis, from a patient treated with antithyroid drugs. This clonotype was sampled from a man aged 40-50 years with Graves disease. Donor details come from another sample of the same person, matched by shared clones. The CDR3 reads as follows: CASSPLTRGADTQYF. DNA sequence: TGTGCCAGCTCACCCCTAACTAGGGGTGCAGATACGCAGTATTTT. With the portions outside the CDR3 filled from the reference TRBV18 and TRBJ2-3 genes, the complete variable region becomes NAGVMQNPRHLVRRRGQEARLRCSPMKGHSHVYWYRQLPEEGLKFMVYLQKENIIDESGMPKERFSAEFPKEGPSILRIQQVVRGDSAAYFCASSPLTRGADTQYFGPGTRLTVL.